The rows below give T cell receptor beta chains drawn from one sample of a study of cytomegalovirus exposure and HLA in healthy donors. The method was immunoSEQ multiplex PCR; TCRdb's version includes in-frame clones alone and lacks a portion of them. Of around 170,000 clones in the sample, around 82% were seen once. The sequenced sample consisted of PBMCs. The source is a woman aged 30 to 39 in good health and CMV-seropositive. CDR3s include the opening cysteine and the closing phenylalanine or tryptophan. Only some rows state a clone size, as once, few, many or a class for expanded clones.

V gene	clone size	CDR3 length	J gene	CDR3 protein
TRBV19	-	14	TRBJ2-5	CASSIGTAKETQYF
TRBV11-3	-	17	TRBJ2-1	CASSQRDGGAGYNEQFF
TRBV5-6	-	18	TRBJ2-3	CASSLFFTQRGYTDTQYF
TRBV19	once	16	TRBJ2-3	CASSGERGGLADTQYF
TRBV5-1	-	14	TRBJ2-7	CASSLVGGRREQYF
TRBV10-3	-	14	TRBJ1-6	CAISGSPYNSPLHF
TRBV2	-	17	-	CASTTEVGGGLSYEQYF
TRBV7-2	-	15	TRBJ2-2	CASRLGTAQTGELFF
TRBV5-6	-	16	TRBJ2-7	CASSLVGQGPSYEQYF
TRBV6-1	once	15	TRBJ2-3	CASYLPAGLTDTQYF
TRBV4-3	-	14	TRBJ1-4	CASSQGPPGEKLFF
TRBV10-2	-	13	TRBJ2-5	CASSAREQETQYF
TRBV27	-	14	TRBJ1-2	CASSHSENIYGYTF
TRBV11-3	once	14	-	CASSLSALSYEQYF
TRBV6-1	-	19	TRBJ1-1	CASSGHAMWGGRGNSEAFF
TRBV30	-	15	TRBJ2-1	CAWSVLDRIYNEQFF
TRBV6-4	few	15	TRBJ2-2	CASSPEGVDTGELFF
TRBV15	-	16	TRBJ2-2	CVTSRDRQGAGGELFF
TRBV11-3	-	13	TRBJ2-7	CASFRTQKYEQYF
TRBV9	-	14	TRBJ2-7	CASSVEDSSYEQYF
TRBV10-3	-	15	TRBJ1-5	CAISGSGTGVQPQHF
TRBV28	once	16	TRBJ2-2	CASSPPDWLRTGELFF
TRBV9	few	13	TRBJ2-7	CASSVKTGGEQYF
TRBV27	-	15	TRBJ2-3	CASSRRLRVADTQYF
TRBV28	few	15	TRBJ1-4	CASSSAGTGDEKLFF
TRBV7-9	-	15	TRBJ2-1	CASSLPGTSGNEQFF
TRBV30	few	14	TRBJ1-2	CAWSPGRDSYGYTF
TRBV25-1	many	13	TRBJ1-2	CASSLGLSYGYTF
TRBV5-4	-	15	TRBJ2-7	CASSPGGTGTYEQYF
TRBV30	-	16	TRBJ2-7	CAWSKGGPGGAYEQYF
TRBV11-2	-	16	TRBJ1-3	CASSPWTGLPGNTIYF
TRBV5-5	-	15	TRBJ1-5	CASSFGGYSNQPQHF
TRBV2	-	18	TRBJ2-2	CASRIGLAGGPNTGELFF
TRBV6-4	-	15	TRBJ1-4	CASSESGAEDEKLFF